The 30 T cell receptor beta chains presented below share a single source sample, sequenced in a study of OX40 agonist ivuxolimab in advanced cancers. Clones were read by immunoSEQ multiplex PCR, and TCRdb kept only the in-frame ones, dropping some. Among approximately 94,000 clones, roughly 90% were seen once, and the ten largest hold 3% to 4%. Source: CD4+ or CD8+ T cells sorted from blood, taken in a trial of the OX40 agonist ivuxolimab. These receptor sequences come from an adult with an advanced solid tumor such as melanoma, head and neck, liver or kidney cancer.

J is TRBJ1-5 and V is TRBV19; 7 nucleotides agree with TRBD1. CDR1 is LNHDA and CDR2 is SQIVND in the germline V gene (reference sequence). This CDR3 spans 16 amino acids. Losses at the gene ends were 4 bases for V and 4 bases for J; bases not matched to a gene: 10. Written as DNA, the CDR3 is TGTGCCAGTAGTAACTACCGGGACAGCACTAATCAGCCCCAGCATTTT. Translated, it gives CASSNYRDSTNQPQHF.

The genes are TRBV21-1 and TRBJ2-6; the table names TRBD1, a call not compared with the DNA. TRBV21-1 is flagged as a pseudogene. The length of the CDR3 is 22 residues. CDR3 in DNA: TGTGCCAGCAGCACCCGTAATATCTCCGGGACACCGGATTCTTGTGGGGCCAACGTCCTGACTTTC. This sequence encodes CASSTRNISGTPDSCGANVLTF.

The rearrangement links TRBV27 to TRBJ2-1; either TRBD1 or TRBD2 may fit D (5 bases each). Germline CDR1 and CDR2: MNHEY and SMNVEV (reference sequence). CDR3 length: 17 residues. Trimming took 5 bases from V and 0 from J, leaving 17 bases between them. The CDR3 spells CASSALDGASSYNEQFF. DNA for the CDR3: TGTGCCAGCAGTGCCTTAGACGGGGCAAGCTCCTACAATGAGCAGTTCTTC.

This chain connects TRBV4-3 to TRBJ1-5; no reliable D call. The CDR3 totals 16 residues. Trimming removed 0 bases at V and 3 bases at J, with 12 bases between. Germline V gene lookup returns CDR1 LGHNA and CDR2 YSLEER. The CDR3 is CASSQDPGRNNQPQHF. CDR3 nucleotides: TGCGCCAGCAGCCAAGATCCCGGACGGAACAATCAGCCCCAGCATTTT.

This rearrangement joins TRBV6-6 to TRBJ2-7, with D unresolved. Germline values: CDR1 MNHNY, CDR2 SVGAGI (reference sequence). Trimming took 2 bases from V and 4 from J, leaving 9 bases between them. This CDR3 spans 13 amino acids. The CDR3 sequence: CASSYPEGYEQYF. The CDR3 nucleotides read TGTGCCAGCAGTTACCCCGAAGGATACGAGCAGTACTTC.

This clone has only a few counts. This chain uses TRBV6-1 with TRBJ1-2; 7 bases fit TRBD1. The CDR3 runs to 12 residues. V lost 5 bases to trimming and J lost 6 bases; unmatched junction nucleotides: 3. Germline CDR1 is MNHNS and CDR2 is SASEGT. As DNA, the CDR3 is TGTGCCAGCAGTCTAGGGGGCCATGGCTACACCTTC. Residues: CASSLGGHGYTF.

The DNA for the CDR3 is TGTGCCAGCAGTTCCCCGACTCCTGGCTACGAGCAGTACTTC. This encodes CASSSPTPGYEQYF. The chain recombines TRBV28 with TRBJ2-7; D is unresolved. Trimming left V 4 bases short and J 3 bases short, with 13 bases between. From germline, CDR1 is MDHEN and CDR2 SYDVKM. This CDR3 spans 14 amino acids.

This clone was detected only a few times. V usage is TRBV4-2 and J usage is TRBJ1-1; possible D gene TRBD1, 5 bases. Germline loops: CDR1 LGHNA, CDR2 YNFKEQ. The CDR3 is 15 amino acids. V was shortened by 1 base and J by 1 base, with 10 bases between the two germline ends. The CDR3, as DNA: TGTGCCAGCAGCCAAGCGAAGGGACCGAACACTGAAGCTTTCTTT. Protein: CASSQAKGPNTEAFF.

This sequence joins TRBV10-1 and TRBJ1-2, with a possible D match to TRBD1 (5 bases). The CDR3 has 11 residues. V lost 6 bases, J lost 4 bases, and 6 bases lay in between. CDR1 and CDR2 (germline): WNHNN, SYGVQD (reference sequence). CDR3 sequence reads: CASSDSYGYTF. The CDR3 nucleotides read TGCGCCAGCAGCGACAGCTATGGCTACACCTTC.

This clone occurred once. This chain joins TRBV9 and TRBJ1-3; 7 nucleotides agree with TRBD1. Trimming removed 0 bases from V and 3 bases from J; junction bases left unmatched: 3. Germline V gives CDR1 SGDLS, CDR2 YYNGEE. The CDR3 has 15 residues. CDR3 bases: TGTGCCAGCAGCGTAGAGGGGGCCGGTGGAAACACCATATATTTT. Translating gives CASSVEGAGGNTIYF.

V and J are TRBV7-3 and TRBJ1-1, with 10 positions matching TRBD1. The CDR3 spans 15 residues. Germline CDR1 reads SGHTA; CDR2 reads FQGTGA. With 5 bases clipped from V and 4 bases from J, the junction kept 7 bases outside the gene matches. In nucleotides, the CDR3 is TGTGCCAGCAGCCCGCAGGGGACAGGGGCCACTGAAGCTTTCTTT. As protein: CASSPQGTGATEAFF.

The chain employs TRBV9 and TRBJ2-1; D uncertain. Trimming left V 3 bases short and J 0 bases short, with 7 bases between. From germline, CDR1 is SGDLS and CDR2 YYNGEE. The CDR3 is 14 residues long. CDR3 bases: TGTGCCAGCAGCGGTAATCCCTCCTACAATGAGCAGTTCTTC. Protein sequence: CASSGNPSYNEQFF. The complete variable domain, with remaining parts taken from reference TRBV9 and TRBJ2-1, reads DSGVTQTPKHLITATGQRVTLRCSPRSGDLSVYWYQQSLDQGLQFLIQYYNGEERAKGNILERFSAQQFPDLHSELNLSSLELGDSALYFCASSGNPSYNEQFFGPGTRLTVL.

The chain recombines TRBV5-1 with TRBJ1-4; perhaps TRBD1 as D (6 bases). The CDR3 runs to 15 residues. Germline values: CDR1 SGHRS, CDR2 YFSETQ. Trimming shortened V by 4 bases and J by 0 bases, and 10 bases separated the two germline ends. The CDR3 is CASSLEGATNEKLFF. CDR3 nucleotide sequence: TGCGCCAGCAGCCTGGAGGGGGCAACTAATGAAAAACTGTTTTTT.

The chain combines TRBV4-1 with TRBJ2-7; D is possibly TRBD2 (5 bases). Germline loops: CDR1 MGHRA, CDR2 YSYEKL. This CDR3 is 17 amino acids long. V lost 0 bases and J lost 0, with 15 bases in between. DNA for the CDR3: TGCGCCAGCAGCCAAGAATTCGGCGGAGGCCTCTCCTACGAGCAGTACTTC. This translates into CASSQEFGGGLSYEQYF.

CDR3 sequence reads: CASSPGRTEAFF. The CDR3 nucleotides read TGTGCCAGCAGCCCCGGCCGGACTGAAGCTTTCTTT. The chain combines TRBV14 with TRBJ1-1; D is unclear. The germline V and J ends were trimmed by 4 bases and 5 bases, with 8 bases remaining between them. Germline assignment: CDR1 SGHDN and CDR2 FVKESK. The CDR3 has 12 amino acids. The variable domain in full, completed from reference TRBV14 and TRBJ1-1, reads EAGVTQFPSHSVIEKGQTVTLRCDPISGHDNLYWYRRVMGKEIKFLLHFVKESKQDESGMPNNRFLAERTGGTYSTLKVQPAELEDSGVYFCASSPGRTEAFFGQGTRLTVV.

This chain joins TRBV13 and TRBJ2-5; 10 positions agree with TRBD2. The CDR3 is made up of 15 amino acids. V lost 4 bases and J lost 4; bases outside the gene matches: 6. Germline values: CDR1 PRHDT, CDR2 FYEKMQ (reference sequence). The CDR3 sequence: CASSSFEREGETQYF. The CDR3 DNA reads TGTGCCAGCAGCTCCTTCGAGCGGGAGGGAGAGACCCAGTACTTC.

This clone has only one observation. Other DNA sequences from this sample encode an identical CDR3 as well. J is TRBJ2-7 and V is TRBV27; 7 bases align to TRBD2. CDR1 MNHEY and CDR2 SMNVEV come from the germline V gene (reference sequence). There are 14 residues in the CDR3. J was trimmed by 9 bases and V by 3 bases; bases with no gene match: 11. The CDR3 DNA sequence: TGTGCCAGCAGTTTGGGAGGGGCTTTACGAGGGCAGTACTTC. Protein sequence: CASSLGGALRGQYF.

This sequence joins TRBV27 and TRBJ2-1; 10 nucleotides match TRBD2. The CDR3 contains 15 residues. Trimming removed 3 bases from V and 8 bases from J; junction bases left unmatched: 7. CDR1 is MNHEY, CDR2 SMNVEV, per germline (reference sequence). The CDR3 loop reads CASSLRSSGRDEQFF. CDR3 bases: TGTGCCAGCAGTTTGAGATCTAGCGGGAGAGATGAGCAGTTCTTC.

CDR3 amino acids: CSVAGTGDAFF. The CDR3 DNA reads as TGCAGCGTTGCAGGGACAGGGGACGCTTTCTTT. V usage is TRBV29-1 and J usage is TRBJ1-1; 10 bases match TRBD1. The CDR3 length is 11 residues. Trimming at V came to 4 bases and at J to 11 bases, leaving 4 bases not matched to a gene. Germline CDR1 SQVTM, CDR2 ANQGSEA.

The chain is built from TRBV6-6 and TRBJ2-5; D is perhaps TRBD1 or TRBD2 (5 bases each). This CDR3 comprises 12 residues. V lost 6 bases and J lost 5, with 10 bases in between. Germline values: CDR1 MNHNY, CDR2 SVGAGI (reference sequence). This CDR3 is CASRPEGETQYF. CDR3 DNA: TGTGCCAGCAGACCTGAGGGGGAGACCCAGTACTTC.

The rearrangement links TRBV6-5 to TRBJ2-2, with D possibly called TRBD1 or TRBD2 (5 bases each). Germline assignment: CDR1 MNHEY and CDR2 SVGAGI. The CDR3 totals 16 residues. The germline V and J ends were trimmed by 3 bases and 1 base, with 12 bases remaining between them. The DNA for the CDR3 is TGTGCCAGCAGTTATACCGGGACCTGGAACACCGGGGAGCTGTTTTTT. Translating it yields CASSYTGTWNTGELFF.

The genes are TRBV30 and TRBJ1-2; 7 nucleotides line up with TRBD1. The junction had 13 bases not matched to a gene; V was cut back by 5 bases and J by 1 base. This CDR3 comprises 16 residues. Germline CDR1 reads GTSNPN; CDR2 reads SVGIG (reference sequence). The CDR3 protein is CAWEPQGQHINYGYTF. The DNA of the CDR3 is TGTGCCTGGGAACCACAGGGACAGCATATTAACTATGGCTACACCTTC. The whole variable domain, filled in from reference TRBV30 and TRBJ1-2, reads SQTIHQWPATLVQPVGSPLSLECTVEGTSNPNLYWYRQAAGRGLQLLFYSVGIGQISSEVPQNLSASRPQDRQFILSSKKLLLSDSGFYLCAWEPQGQHINYGYTFGSGTRLTVV.

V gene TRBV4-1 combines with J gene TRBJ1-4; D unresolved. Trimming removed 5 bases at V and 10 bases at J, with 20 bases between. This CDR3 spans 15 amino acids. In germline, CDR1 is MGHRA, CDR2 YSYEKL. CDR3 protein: CASSALPKRFGKLFF. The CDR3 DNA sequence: TGCGCCAGCAGCGCCCTGCCTAAGAGGTTTGGAAAACTGTTTTTT.

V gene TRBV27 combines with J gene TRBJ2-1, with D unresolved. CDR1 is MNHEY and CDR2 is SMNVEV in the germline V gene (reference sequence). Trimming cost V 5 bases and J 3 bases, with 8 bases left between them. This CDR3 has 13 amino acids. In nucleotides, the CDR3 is TGTGCCAGCAGTATCACGGTCTACAATGAGCAGTTCTTC. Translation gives CASSITVYNEQFF.

CDR3: CATSRVGQGPSNTEAFF. As DNA, the CDR3 is TGTGCCACCAGCAGAGTCGGGCAGGGCCCTTCGAACACTGAAGCTTTCTTT. This rearrangement joins TRBV15 to TRBJ1-1; D may be TRBD1 (5 bases). The CDR3 contains 17 residues. Germline V gene sequence: CDR1 LNHNV, CDR2 YYDKDF (reference sequence). Trimming took off 1 base at V and 1 base at J, with 16 bases between the two ends.

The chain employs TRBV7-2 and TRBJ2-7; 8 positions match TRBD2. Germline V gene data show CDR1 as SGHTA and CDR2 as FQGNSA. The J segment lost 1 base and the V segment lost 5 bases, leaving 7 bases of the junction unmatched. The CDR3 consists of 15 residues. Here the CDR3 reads CASSVRLAPSYEQYF. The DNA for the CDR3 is TGTGCCAGCAGCGTCAGACTAGCGCCTTCCTACGAGCAGTACTTC.

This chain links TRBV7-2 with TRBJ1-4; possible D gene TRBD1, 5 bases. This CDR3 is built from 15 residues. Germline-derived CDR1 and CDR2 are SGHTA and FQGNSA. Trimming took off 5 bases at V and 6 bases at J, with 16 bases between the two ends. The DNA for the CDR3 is TGTGCCAGCAGCGAAAGTGGGGGATTAGATGAAAAACTGTTTTTT. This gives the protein CASSESGGLDEKLFF.

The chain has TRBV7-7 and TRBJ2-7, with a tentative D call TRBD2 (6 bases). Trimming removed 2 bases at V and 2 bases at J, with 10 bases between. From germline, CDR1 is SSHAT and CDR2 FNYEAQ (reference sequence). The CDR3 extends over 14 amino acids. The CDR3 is CASSLYGGAYEQYF. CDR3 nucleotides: TGTGCCAGCAGCTTATACGGGGGAGCCTACGAGCAGTACTTC.

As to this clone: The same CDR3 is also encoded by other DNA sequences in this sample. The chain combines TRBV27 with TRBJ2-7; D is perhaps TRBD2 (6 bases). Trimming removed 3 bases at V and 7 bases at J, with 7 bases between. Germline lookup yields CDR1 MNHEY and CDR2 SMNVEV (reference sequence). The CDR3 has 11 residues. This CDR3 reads CASSLGGEQYF. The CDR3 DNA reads TGTGCCAGCAGTTTGGGGGGTGAGCAGTACTTC.

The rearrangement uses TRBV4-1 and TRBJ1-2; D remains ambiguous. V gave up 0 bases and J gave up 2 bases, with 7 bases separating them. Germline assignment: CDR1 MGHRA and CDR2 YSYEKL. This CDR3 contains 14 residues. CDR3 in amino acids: CASSQDRLNYGYTF. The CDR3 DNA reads TGCGCCAGCAGCCAAGACAGACTGAACTATGGCTACACCTTC.